This entry is about one T cell receptor (beta chain). The CDR3 is 16 amino acids. Germline V gene sequence: CDR1 LNHDA, CDR2 SQIVND (reference sequence). V gave up 6 bases and J gave up 2 bases; unmatched junction bases: 6. This specimen belongs to a study of OX40 agonist ivuxolimab in advanced cancers. Profiling relied on immunoSEQ multiplex PCR, and the TCRdb table lists in-frame clones only, not all of them. This sample has more than 75,000 clones, with around 84% found just once. The chain is built from TRBV19 and TRBJ2-1; 11 bases fit TRBD2. The source was CD4+ or CD8+ T cells sorted from blood, collected in a trial of the OX40 agonist ivuxolimab. This clonotype originated in an adult with an advanced solid tumor such as melanoma, head and neck, liver or kidney cancer. CDR3 DNA sequence: TGTGCCAGTAGCCTAACTAGCGGGAGAGCCTACAATGAGCAGTTCTTC. Translating gives CASSLTSGRAYNEQFF.